This TCR beta chain appears in the sequencing data of a study of Graves' ophthalmopathy and Graves' hyperthyroidism (dated by TCRdb to between 2018 and 2020). For the study in its entirety: Peripheral blood was collected before any treatment was given, at the time of initial diagnosis. For independent validation, a separate cohort was made up of 18 hyperthyroidism patients plus 17 patients who later progressed from hyperthyroidism to ophthalmopathy. Following sample collection, hyperthyroidism patients were given methimazole at a starting dose of 30 mg daily, and ophthalmopathy patients were given high-dose intravenous methylprednisolone. To explore V-J signatures distinguishing ophthalmopathy from hyperthyroidism, a discovery set of 100 patients (fewer than 45 ophthalmopathy, over 55 stable hyperthyroidism) was enrolled. In total, approximately 130 blood samples were TCR-sequenced: roughly 45 ophthalmopathy, some 72 hyperthyroidism and around 17 hyperthyroidism-to-ophthalmopathy patients. The study used signatures of the TCR beta repertoire to tell Graves' ophthalmopathy apart from Graves' hyperthyroidism and to predict which patients would progress to ophthalmopathy. In six hyperthyroidism patients, T-cell repertoires of thyroid tissue and blood were compared.

Ten or more counts support this clonotype. The target of this receptor is not known. No clone much larger than this one lies a single base away; base qualities are absent. For repertoire sequencing, the TCR beta CDR3 regions were amplified from RNA transcripts. The first round was an RT-PCR using HTBI primers with the Qiagen OneStep RT-PCR kit, and this first round was followed by a second-round multiplex PCR, then size selection and purification. Sequencing of the libraries was carried out on an Illumina HiSeq2000 in paired-end mode with 100 bp reads. The published analysis was carried out like this. SOAPnuke was used to process the reads, removing any read that contained adapters or uncalled bases, had a mean Phred below 15, or lacked an exact match to the constant primer or identifier. COPE v1.2.5 was used to merge the high-quality paired reads. Each unique nucleotide sequence was defined as a clonotype, and clonotypes were aligned to IMGT TRB V, D and J references with MiTCR v1.1. Only V-J combinations with frequency above 0.0001 were analysed, covering about 99% of repertoires. For each V-J combination, a TCR clonal expansion and chaos score was defined as the ratio of F50 clonal expansion to chaos observed in the TCRdist matrix. Welch's t-statistics and random forest were used to reduce the features to around 13 V-J combinations, which were then used as input to a naive Bayes classifier. The Morisita-Horn index was used to measure how similar the thyroid and blood repertoires were. In-frame beta chains were kept once TCRdb had trimmed the public reads at Q25 with fastp and called clones with MiXCR. A single entry per CDR3 protein holds the most common genes and DNA from its merged rows. In this record, the V and J calls reflect TCRdb's handling and not the investigators' own analysis. Within this sample are roughly 350,000 distinct CDR3 sequences, with roughly a sixth of them counted one time only. The ten largest make up roughly 2.3% of the sample.

CDR1 and CDR2 are drawn from the germline V gene (reference sequence): LNHDA, SQIVND. From the cysteine through the phenylalanine, the CDR3 covers 19 amino acids. The kept DNA is CDR3 alone, 57 bases in frame from the first base. Relative to germline, V is 0 bases shorter and J is 5 bases shorter, with 22 bases between their ends. Stable hyperthyroidism was defined as no progression to ophthalmopathy within 18 months of follow-up. Patients with hyperthyroidism were aged 18 to 65 years, had been newly diagnosed, and had a disease duration of less than 2 months. Patients with other autoimmune diseases, uncontrolled infections, pregnancy or lactation were excluded. Diagnosis relied on clinical symptoms, serum thyroxine, TRAb, thyroid ultrasound and orbital computed tomography. PBMCs were isolated from about 9 ml of fresh peripheral blood by Ficoll-Paque density gradient centrifugation. Total RNA was extracted using Trizol reagent, and RNA quality was checked on an Agilent 2100 Bioanalyzer.

Overall results and qualifications from the work: In cross-validation, the 13-signature model distinguished ophthalmopathy from stable hyperthyroidism with about 90% sensitivity and around 84% specificity, while in the test set the corresponding values were around 79% and 71%. Sample size was not statistically predetermined, and group allocation was not concealed from the investigators. Most expanded thyroid clonotypes with frequency above 0.001 were also detected in blood, suggesting blood repertoires may reflect the thyroid immune response. In validation, the model predicted ophthalmopathy progression with 70.59% sensitivity and approximately 72% specificity; eleven to twelve predicted patients were CT-confirmed with GO in a median of around 6 months.

This chain is built from TRBV19 and TRBJ2-2; TRBD1 is a weak D gene call, 5 bases matching. Input material: peripheral blood. This TCR derives from an adult woman with stable Graves' hyperthyroidism. The CDR3 is CASSIDRYPGKGRTGELFF. In nucleotides, the sequence is TGTGCCAGTAGTATAGATCGGTACCCAGGGAAAGGACGGACCGGGGAGCTGTTTTTT.